The 6 T cell receptor beta chains presented below share a single source sample, sequenced in a study of shared clonotypes between healthy human individuals. Repertoires were generated with immunoSEQ multiplex PCR, while TCRdb's copy carries only in-frame clones and drops some. The sample records some 450,000 clones, approximately 77% being singletons. The specimen sequenced was PBMCs. Every receptor here comes from a woman aged 40 to 50 in good health. Some clones in this sample may be carry-over from other donors' samples.

Concerning this clone itself: Distinct nucleotide sequences in the sample also encode this CDR3. The chain carries TRBV18 and TRBJ2-1; D remains ambiguous. Germline V gives CDR1 KGHSH, CDR2 LQKENI. Trimming pared 3 bases from V and 3 bases from J, leaving 0 bases between. This CDR3 comprises 11 residues. The CDR3 spells CASSPYNEQFF. Here the CDR3 DNA reads TGTGCCAGCTCACCCTACAATGAGCAGTTCTTC.

The J gene is TRBJ2-2, the V gene TRBV28, with D perhaps matching TRBD1 (7 bases). Trimming shortened V by 6 bases and J by 5 bases, and 10 bases separated the two germline ends. Germline CDR1 reads MDHEN; CDR2 reads SYDVKM. The CDR3 consists of 13 residues. CDR3 in DNA: TGTGCCAGCAGCAGGGGGGTTACCGGGGAGCTGTTTTTT. Its translation: CASSRGVTGELFF.

V is TRBV5-1 and J is TRBJ2-1, with D perhaps TRBD1 or TRBD2 (5 bases each). The CDR3 is made up of 14 amino acids. The germline V and J ends were trimmed by 3 bases and 2 bases, with 9 bases remaining between them. Germline V gene sequence: CDR1 SGHRS, CDR2 YFSETQ. This CDR3 reads CASSWGTAYNEQFF. DNA of the CDR3: TGCGCCAGCAGCTGGGGGACGGCCTACAATGAGCAGTTCTTC.

In its sample, this clone was seen a few times. This likely came from a read error, as a far larger clone is one base away. The same CDR3 also results from other DNA sequences found in this sample. This chain links TRBV30 with TRBJ1-6; TRBD1 matches 9 bases. The V segment lost 1 base and the J segment 10 bases; nucleotides outside the gene matches: 2. The CDR3 consists of 13 residues. Germline-derived CDR1 and CDR2 are GTSNPN and SVGIG (reference sequence). The CDR3 region is CAWSEDRGSPLHF. CDR3 bases: TGTGCCTGGAGTGAGGACAGGGGCTCACCCCTCCACTTT.

The chain joins TRBV7-8 to TRBJ1-3; 7 bases are a match to TRBD1. Trimming removed 2 bases from V and 4 bases from J; junction bases left unmatched: 8. Germline V CDR1 and CDR2: SGHVS, FQNEAQ. This CDR3 is 16 amino acids long. CDR3 region: CASSLRRQGEGNTIYF. CDR3 nucleotides: TGTGCCAGCAGCTTAAGGCGACAGGGAGAGGGAAACACCATATATTTT.

The chain is built from TRBV2 and TRBJ1-4, with a tentative D call TRBD1 (5 bases). CDR1 and CDR2 (germline): SNHLY, FYNNEI. V shed 6 bases and J shed 4 bases, with 12 bases lying between them. This CDR3 is 14 amino acids long. CDR3 nucleotides: TGTGCCAGCAGAGCGGTGGGGGGTAATGAAAAACTGTTTTTT. Protein: CASRAVGGNEKLFF.